This T cell receptor beta chain is from a study of T cell changes during pregnancy in multiple sclerosis. Libraries were prepared by immunoSEQ multiplex PCR; TCRdb keeps only in-frame clonotypes and omits some of them. The sample holds 50,000 to 65,000 clones; around 89% are singletons and the top ten take approximately 2%. This CDR3 contains 13 residues. The V and J ends lost 0 bases and 7 bases respectively, with 12 bases between them. Germline CDR1 and CDR2: GTSNPN and SVGIG (reference sequence). Sequencing used peripheral blood, obtained after pregnancy. This TCR came from a female donor with multiple sclerosis, enrolled in a pregnancy study. The rearrangement joins TRBV30 to TRBJ1-2, with D perhaps matching TRBD1 (5 bases). As DNA, the CDR3 is TGTGCCTGGAGTGTTACGAGGGGAGGTGGCTACACCTTC. It translates to CAWSVTRGGGYTF.